This entry lists 11 T cell receptor beta chains sequenced from one sample in a study of siplizumab effects on memory and regulatory T cells. Sequenced by immunoSEQ multiplex PCR; TCRdb stores in-frame clones only, minus some. The table lists more than 95,000 clones, nearly 95% of them singletons, with about 0.62% in the top ten. The sample consisted of Tregs sorted from blood. These receptors all come from a human donor in good health.

The V and J genes are TRBV15 and TRBJ2-7; TRBD1 or TRBD2 may be the D gene (5 bases each). Trimming took off 5 bases at V and 6 bases at J, with 20 bases between the two ends. The CDR3 totals 15 residues. Germline values: CDR1 LNHNV, CDR2 YYDKDF (reference sequence). CDR3: CATSPMGVRVGEQYF. CDR3 DNA: TGTGCCACCAGCCCTATGGGGGTGCGGGTTGGCGAGCAGTACTTC.

This rearrangement joins TRBV6-1 to TRBJ1-1, with 8 positions matching TRBD1. Germline lookup yields CDR1 MNHNS and CDR2 SASEGT. There are 13 residues in the CDR3. The junction had 3 bases not matched to a gene; V was cut back by 4 bases and J by 5 bases. The CDR3 spells CASSGRTGTEAFF. The CDR3 nucleotides read TGTGCCAGCAGTGGGCGGACAGGGACTGAAGCTTTCTTT.

The chain carries TRBV5-1 and TRBJ2-1; 7 positions agree with TRBD1. The CDR3 loop spans 14 amino acids. The V and J ends lost 0 bases and 4 bases, in that order; junction bases with no gene match: 1. The germline CDR1 and CDR2 sequences are SGHRS and YFSETQ. This CDR3 is CASSLGDSYNEQFF. The CDR3 DNA is TGCGCCAGCAGCTTGGGGGACAGTTACAATGAGCAGTTCTTC.

This chain joins TRBV15 and TRBJ2-6; D gene ambiguous. Germline loops: CDR1 LNHNV, CDR2 YYDKDF (reference sequence). V lost 1 base and J lost 6, with 4 bases in between. There are 13 residues in the CDR3. CDR3 DNA sequence: TGTGCCACCAGCAGAGGACTGGCCAACGTCCTGACTTTC. This encodes CATSRGLANVLTF.

Regarding this clone: Other DNA sequences in this sample translate to the same CDR3. The chain carries TRBV27 and TRBJ1-2; D call uncertain. The CDR3 sequence is 13 residues long. In germline, CDR1 is MNHEY, CDR2 SMNVEV (reference sequence). Trimming took off 0 bases at V and 2 bases at J, with 4 bases between the two ends. The CDR3 spells CASSLSQNYGYTF. The CDR3 DNA follows: TGTGCCAGCAGTTTATCTCAGAACTATGGCTACACCTTC.

In DNA, the CDR3 is TGTGCCAGCAGTTACGTGCCGGAAAATGAAAAACTGTTTTTT. The encoded protein is CASSYVPENEKLFF. The rearrangement uses TRBV6-6 and TRBJ1-4; D is unclear. The ends were cut back, 2 bases at V and 5 bases at J, with 9 bases in the middle. The length of the CDR3 is 14 residues. CDR1 is MNHNY, CDR2 SVGAGI, per germline (reference sequence).

The V gene is TRBV25-1, the J gene TRBJ2-7; 9 nucleotides match TRBD1. J was trimmed by 4 bases and V by 3 bases; bases with no gene match: 7. The V gene's germline CDR1 is MGHDK and CDR2 SYGVNS. This CDR3 spans 15 amino acids. CDR3 coding DNA: TGTGCCAGCAGTGATCCCGGGACAGGGCGTTACGAGCAGTACTTC. Its protein product is CASSDPGTGRYEQYF.

The V gene is TRBV30, the J gene TRBJ2-5, with 10 bases identical to TRBD2. Unmatched junction bases numbered 7, after V lost 1 base and J lost 5 bases. The V gene's germline CDR1 is GTSNPN and CDR2 SVGIG (reference sequence). The CDR3 spans 15 residues. This CDR3 is CAWSGRLAGGETQYF. DNA for the CDR3: TGTGCCTGGAGTGGAAGACTAGCGGGTGGTGAGACCCAGTACTTC.

V is TRBV5-1 and J is TRBJ2-7, with 7 bases aligning to TRBD1. The CDR3 loop spans 16 amino acids. CDR1 and CDR2 from the germline V gene are SGHRS and YFSETQ. V dropped 4 bases and J dropped 0; count of bases not matched to a gene: 10. CDR3 amino acids: CASSVAGTAYSYEQYF. The CDR3 DNA sequence: TGCGCCAGCAGCGTCGCCGGGACAGCCTACTCCTACGAGCAGTACTTC.

The table lists this clone with a count of one. The J gene is TRBJ1-1, the V gene TRBV4-1, with a tentative D call TRBD1 (6 bases). CDR1 MGHRA and CDR2 YSYEKL come from the germline V gene. Trimming removed 0 bases from V and 0 bases from J, with 11 bases in between. There are 16 residues in the CDR3. CDR3 protein: CASSQDWGAMNTEAFF. Here the CDR3 DNA reads TGCGCCAGCAGCCAAGATTGGGGGGCTATGAACACTGAAGCTTTCTTT.

This chain joins TRBV4-1 and TRBJ1-1; D is ambiguous. The CDR3 loop spans 16 amino acids. Germline V gene sequence: CDR1 MGHRA, CDR2 YSYEKL. Trimming shortened V by 1 base and J by 0 bases, and 12 bases separated the two germline ends. The chain's CDR3 is CASSQAALRMNTEAFF. The CDR3 DNA follows: TGCGCCAGCAGCCAAGCAGCCTTAAGGATGAACACTGAAGCTTTCTTT.